What follows describes a single T cell receptor beta chain. This clonotype came up a few times. Which antigen it targets is not known. The record has no base qualities; no much larger clone is one base away. From cysteine to phenylalanine, the CDR3 is 17 amino acids long. Only CDR3 DNA remains: 51 bases, in frame from the first base. Trimming removed 6 bases from V and 4 bases from J; the gene matches leave 14 bases unexplained. This record comes from a study of blood T cells in healthy people across ages (dated by TCRdb to the mid-2010s). With respect to the entire study: Template switching captured roughly one uniquely barcoded TCR beta cDNA molecule per two T cells in model experiments. Age-related changes in TCR beta repertoire diversity were measured in the study by deep sequencing normalized with unique cDNA molecular identifiers. Donors were grouped into four age groups: young (average approximately 16 years), middle-aged (around 39), aged (around 60) and long-lived (approximately 81). Donors of different ages were randomly distributed across sequencing lanes to avoid experimental bias. For two donors (one aged 18 to 29 and one aged 80 or older), the study analyzed two additional independent replicas of 1 million unique cDNA reads from the same blood draw.

The 35 to 40 donors, aged about 6 to 90 years, were systemically healthy Caucasian individuals from Russia. Each donor gave 9.5 to 10 milliliters of peripheral blood, drawn into EDTA-treated Vacutainer tubes. Ficoll-Paque density-gradient centrifugation was used to isolate PBMCs, with at least 7 million obtained per sample. Trizol reagent was used to extract total RNA from PBMCs, with at least 5.5 micrograms per sample. Naive CD45RAhigh/CD27high T cell percentages were measured by flow cytometry on a PBMC aliquot from every donor. The method was 5' RACE. TCRdb lists the instrument as Illumina HiSeq 2500. A second PCR of roughly 7 to 12 cycles was performed with a sample-barcoded 5' primer and a J-beta primer mix. Each TCR beta cDNA molecule received a unique molecular identifier from a template-switch 5' adaptor carrying 12 random nucleotides. At least 2.5 million CDR3-containing paired-end reads were obtained from each sample. The Mint cDNA synthesis kit, primed by a TRBC-specific oligonucleotide, was used to synthesize first-strand cDNA from all RNA. Following uracil-DNA glycosylase treatment, all cDNA underwent a first 18-cycle PCR with the universal primers M1SS and BC2_uni_R. Regarding the original processing steps: For normalization, 1 million high-quality reads were randomly selected from each sample, with every read carrying a distinct molecular identifier. Reads with shared molecular identifiers were discarded instead of being binned into consensus sequences. CDR3 identification, clonotype clustering and error correction used MiTCR with a Q25 quality threshold and the strictest error-elimination algorithm. A nonparametric unseen species model using Euler transformation provided a lower-bound estimate of total TCR beta diversity. Using fastp trimming at Q25 and MiXCR clonotype assembly, TCRdb reanalyzed the public sequencing data and kept in-frame beta chains. CDR3 protein duplicates are merged, each entry listing the most common genes and DNA. The authors' filters were not applied to this entry. In all, the sample holds fewer than 700,000 distinct CDR3 sequences, and 40% to 55% of those were seen once. The top ten clones comprise 20% to 25% of the sample.

Points the paper makes about the study in general: Because profiling used bulk unsorted PBMCs, naive and antigen-experienced compartments could not be compared conclusively. There was a strong correlation between observed TCR beta diversity and the percentage of naive T cells measured by flow cytometry. Observed TCR beta diversity per million T cells fell roughly linearly with age, and a significant reduction was already apparent by age approximately 40. Compared with the aged group, the long-lived group had more naive CD4+ T cells, fewer expanded clones and increased TCR diversity, suggesting age selection. Because donor CMV infection status was unknown, age-related changes in expanded clonotypes were potentially confounded. Estimates of total diversity from one million sequenced T cells were regarded as lower bounds and underestimates.

The chain uses TRBV12-3 or TRBV12-4 and TRBJ1-2, with TRBD1 matching 10 junction bases. Sequenced material: blood. This TCR was sampled from a man older than 75 in good health. The nucleotides read TGTGCCAGCAGCCGCTCCTGGGGACAGGGGATGATCTATGGCTACACCTTC. It codes for CASSRSWGQGMIYGYTF.